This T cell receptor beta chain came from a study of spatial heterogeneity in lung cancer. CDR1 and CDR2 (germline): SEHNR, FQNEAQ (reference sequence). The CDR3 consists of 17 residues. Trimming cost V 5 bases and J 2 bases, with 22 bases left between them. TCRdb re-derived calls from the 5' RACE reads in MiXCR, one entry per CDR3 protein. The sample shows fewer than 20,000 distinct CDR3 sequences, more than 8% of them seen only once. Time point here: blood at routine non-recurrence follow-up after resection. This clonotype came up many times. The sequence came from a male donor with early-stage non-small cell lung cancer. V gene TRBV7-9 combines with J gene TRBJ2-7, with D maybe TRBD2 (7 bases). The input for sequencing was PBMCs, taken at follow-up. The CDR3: CASSLAPPGGLTYEQYF. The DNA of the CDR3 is TGTGCCAGCAGCCTTGCGCCCCCCGGGGGGCTAACCTACGAGCAGTACTTC.